The entry that follows covers one T cell receptor (beta chain) sequence. Participants were aged about 18 to 95 years, lived in 20 to 30 US areas, and enrolled virtually. Cohorts were based on clinical histories the participants reported. This sample was included in a study of blood T cell repertoires in COVID-19. Study as a whole: The samples span acute and convalescent COVID-19 from the United States, Italy and Spain. The cDNA or gDNA used as material had been derived from T cells, B-cell-depleted T cells, or PBMCs.

The protocol was immunoSEQ multiplex PCR, while the TCRdb copy is restricted to in-frame clones and leaves out a portion. The sample shows around 360,000 clones, over 75% of them seen only once. The receptor was derived from a young woman who had recovered from COVID-19. The sequenced material came from PBMCs or T cells enriched from blood (not recorded which).

The CDR3 DNA reads as TGTGCCACCCACCCACCGGGTTTGGAGCCCCAGCATTTT. Encoded protein: CATHPPGLEPQHF. The J gene is TRBJ1-5, the V gene TRBV6-6; unclear D gene. V lost 10 bases, J lost 8 bases, and 18 bases lay in between. This CDR3 region has 13 residues. Germline loops: CDR1 MNHNY, CDR2 SVGAGI (reference sequence).